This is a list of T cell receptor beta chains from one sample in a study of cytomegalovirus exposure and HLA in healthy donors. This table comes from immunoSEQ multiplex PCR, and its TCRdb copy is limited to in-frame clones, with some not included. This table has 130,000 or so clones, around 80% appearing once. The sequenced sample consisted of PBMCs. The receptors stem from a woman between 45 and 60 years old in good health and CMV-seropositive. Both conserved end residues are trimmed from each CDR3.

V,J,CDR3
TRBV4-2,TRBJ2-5,ASSQEGETQY
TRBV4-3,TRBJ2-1,ASSQYPGGSVGEQF
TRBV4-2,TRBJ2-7,ASSQVGLAGAFSYEQY
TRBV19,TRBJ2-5,ASSLGVTQY
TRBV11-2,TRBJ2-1,ASSLAVRGGNEQF
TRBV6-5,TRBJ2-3,ASSFTPGRPDTQY
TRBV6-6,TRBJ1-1,ASTDRGGNTEAF
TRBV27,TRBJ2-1,ASSSGQGIYNEQF
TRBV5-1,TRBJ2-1,ASSLVTYNEQF
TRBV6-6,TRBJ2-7,ASSYEGTGFEQY
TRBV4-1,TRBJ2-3,ASSHPSGTSGVSGADTQY
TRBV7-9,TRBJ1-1,ASSLAETGKAF
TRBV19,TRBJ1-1,ASSKDRDRFYWGTEAF
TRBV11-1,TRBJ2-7,ASSFPSSTGVGEQY
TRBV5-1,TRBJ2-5,ASSQGFSVTQY
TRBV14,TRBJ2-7,ASSQGILAGGPRFYEQY
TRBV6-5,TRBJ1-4,ASSYIYDRGGEKLF
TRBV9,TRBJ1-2,ASSVGPGDGYGYT
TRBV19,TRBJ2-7,ASSIEGPGIGEQY
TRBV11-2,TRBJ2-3,ASSDTNTDTQY
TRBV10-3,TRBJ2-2,ATRQGGTGELF
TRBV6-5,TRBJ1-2,ASSHGTEDGYT
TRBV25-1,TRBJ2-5,ASSGLAGGGAQETQY
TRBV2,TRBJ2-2,ASSGLAGGSTGELF
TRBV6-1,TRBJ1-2,ASSEEYSYGYT
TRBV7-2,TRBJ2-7,ASSSYYEQY
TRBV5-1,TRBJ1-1,ASSRSGGDTEAF
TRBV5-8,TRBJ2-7,ASSRRQGPYEQY
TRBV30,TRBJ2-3,AWSVLAGGGTDTQY
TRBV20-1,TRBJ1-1,SATKQGGAF
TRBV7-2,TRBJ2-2,ASSLTASDTGGLF
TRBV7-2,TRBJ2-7,ASSSDRGAYYEQY
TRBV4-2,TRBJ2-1,ASSPRLAGSYNEQF
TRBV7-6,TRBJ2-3,ASSLGALAGIDTQY
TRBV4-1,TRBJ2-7,ASSLASGLIYEQY
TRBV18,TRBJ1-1,ASSQRGEAF
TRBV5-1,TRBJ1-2,ASSSGAGRDNYGYT
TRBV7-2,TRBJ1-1,ASSLAVSRAF
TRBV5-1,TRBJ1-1,ASSFGAAEAF
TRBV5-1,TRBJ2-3,ASSLGGSGSSTDTQY
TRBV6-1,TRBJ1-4,ASSEKGTGGANEKLF
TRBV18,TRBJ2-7,ASSLQTSGRLVEQY
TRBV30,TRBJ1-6,AWSGRQDNSPLH
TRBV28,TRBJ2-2,ASSPISGGATGELF
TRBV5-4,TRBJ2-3,ASRPEGWGEIGDTQY
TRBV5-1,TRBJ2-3,ASSRDFLDTQY
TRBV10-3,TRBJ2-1,AISDPLSPRGSYNEQF
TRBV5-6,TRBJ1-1,ASSFRGTEAF
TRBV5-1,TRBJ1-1,ASSLNANQGTEAF
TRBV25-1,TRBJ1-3,ASSRLPGVTIY
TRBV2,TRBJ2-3,ASSDYADTQY
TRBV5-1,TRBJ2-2,ASSSAGGPDTGELF
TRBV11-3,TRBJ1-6,ASSQGGTGNSPLH
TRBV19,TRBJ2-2,ASSTWRATSRNTGELF
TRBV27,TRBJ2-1,ASSFSSRGNNEQF
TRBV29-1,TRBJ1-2,SVERRAGGYT
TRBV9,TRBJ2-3,ASSVSGSTDTQY
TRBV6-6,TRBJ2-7,ASSYSASGSAEQY